This TCR beta chain was found in a study of T cell responses to AZD1222 COVID-19 vaccine (dated by TCRdb to the early 2020s). Background for the entire study: Because spike-specific TCR depth and breadth did not differ between the two schedules, AZD1222 recipients who got a second dose at roughly 4 weeks were pooled with those who got a second dose at roughly 12 weeks. Trial participants were enrolled into age subgroups of 18-55, 56-69 and 70-plus years, which contained about 150, 28 and 57 TCR-sequenced participants, respectively. TCR sequencing was performed for some 250 trial participants, of whom approximately 200 were given two doses of AZD1222 and approximately 26 were given two doses of MenACWY control vaccine.

With regard to this clone: The specificity of this receptor is unknown. Base qualities were left out, and no much larger clone turns up one base away.

The CDR3 regions of human TCRbeta chains were subjected to immunosequencing. The paper's processing steps were these. TCRs in the repertoires were matched against a reference library of SARS-CoV-2-specific TCRs that had been generated with the MIRA antigen-specificity platform. Breadth meant the fraction of unique TCRs that were SARS-CoV-2-associated, whereas depth meant the fraction of total T cells that were SARS-CoV-2-associated. Using the MIRA data, each spike-specific TCR was assigned both to the spike region to which the TCR was reactive and to a CD4 or CD8 class. Log10-transformed breadth and depth values were compared by one-way ANOVA with Sidak's multiple comparisons tests. Held by TCRdb, this immuneACCESS table contains in-frame sequences only and omits some clones. Under half of the omission traces to an unresolved V gene where checked; the cause of the rest is unknown. The DNA gave D and trimming, while V, J and clone size come from that table. In all, the sample holds around 140,000 clones, and 70% to 90% of those were seen once. The biggest ten clones account for less than 9.5% of the sample.

Sequences LGHDT (CDR1) and YNNKEL (CDR2) are obtained from the germline V gene (reference sequence). The trim is 4 bases for V and 0 bases for J, with a gap of 10 bases between the germline ends. The cysteine opens and the phenylalanine closes a CDR3 of 15 amino acids. The DNA shown is the 45-base CDR3, in frame from base 1. The time point label here, explained by the study, means: baseline before first vaccination. Vaccinee samples were obtained from the UK trials COV001 and COV002, which included a single-blind randomized controlled phase 2/3 trial of AZD1222 (ChAdOx1 nCoV-19) in healthy adults. Trial participant PBMC samples were collected at day 0 and day 28 after the second dose for TCRbeta chain sequencing. The full study reports these points: Epitopes outside the regions mutated in the B.1.351 and B.1.1.7 variants were reportedly recognized by nearly half of the unique spike-specific TCRs. CD4 TCRs associated with the vaccine covered the entire spike protein, and the dominant responses were in regions 160-218 and 743-854. In the small 56-69-year group, the increase in depth fell short of significance, most likely because of low power. After two AZD1222 doses, both the breadth and the depth of spike-specific TCRs were significantly higher than at day 0 and than in MenACWY recipients. Conclusions about previously exposed vaccinees were limited because only a handful of AZD1222 recipients were SARS-CoV-2 seropositive at baseline. Because no day 14 peak-response samples were available, repertoires were characterized only after the peak T cell response. Participants were mostly white British, with more females than males. The authors suggested clonal diversity may have been underestimated.

In this chain, TRBV3-1 (or the pseudogene TRBV3-2) is recombined with TRBJ1-3; matching of 5 bases hints at TRBD1 as the D gene. This receptor was obtained from an adult in good health. The material sequenced was peripheral blood, taken on day 0 of AZD1222 vaccination. The CDR3 in this case is CASSLGQTSGNTIYF. Here is the DNA: TGTGCCAGCAGCCTGGGGCAAACCTCTGGAAACACCATATATTTT.